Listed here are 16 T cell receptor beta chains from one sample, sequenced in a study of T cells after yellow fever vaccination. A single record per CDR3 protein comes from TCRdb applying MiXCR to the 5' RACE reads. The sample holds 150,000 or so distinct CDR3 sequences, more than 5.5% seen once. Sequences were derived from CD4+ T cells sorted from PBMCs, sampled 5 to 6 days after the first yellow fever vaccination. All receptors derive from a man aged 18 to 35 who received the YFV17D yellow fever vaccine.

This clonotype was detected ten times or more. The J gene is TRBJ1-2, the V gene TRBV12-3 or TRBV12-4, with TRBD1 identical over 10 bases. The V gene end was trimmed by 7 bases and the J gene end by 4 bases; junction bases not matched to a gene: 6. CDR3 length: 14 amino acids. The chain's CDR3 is CASTDRGLGYGYTF. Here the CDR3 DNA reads TGTGCCAGCACCGACAGGGGGCTGGGCTATGGCTACACCTTC.

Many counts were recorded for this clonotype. The CDR3 here is CASGTLDRYSYEQYF. The CDR3 bases are TGTGCCAGCGGAACACTGGACAGATACTCCTACGAGCAGTACTTC. V and J are TRBV6-1 and TRBJ2-7, with D possibly TRBD1 on 6 matching bases. V dropped 8 bases and J dropped 0 bases, with 17 bases sitting between them. CDR1 and CDR2 (germline): MNHNS, SASEGT. This CDR3 is built from 15 residues.

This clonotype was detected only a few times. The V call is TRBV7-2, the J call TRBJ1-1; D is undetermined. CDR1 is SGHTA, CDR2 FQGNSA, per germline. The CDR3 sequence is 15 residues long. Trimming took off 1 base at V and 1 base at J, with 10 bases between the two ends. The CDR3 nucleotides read TGTGCCAGCAGCTTAGGCCCCCCAGGGAACACTGAAGCTTTCTTT. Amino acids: CASSLGPPGNTEAFF.

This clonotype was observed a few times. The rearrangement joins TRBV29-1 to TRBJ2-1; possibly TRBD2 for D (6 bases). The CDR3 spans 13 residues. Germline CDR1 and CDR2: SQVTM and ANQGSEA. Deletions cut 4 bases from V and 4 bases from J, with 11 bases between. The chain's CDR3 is CSVVADIYNEQFF. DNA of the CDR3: TGCAGCGTTGTAGCGGATATATACAATGAGCAGTTCTTC.

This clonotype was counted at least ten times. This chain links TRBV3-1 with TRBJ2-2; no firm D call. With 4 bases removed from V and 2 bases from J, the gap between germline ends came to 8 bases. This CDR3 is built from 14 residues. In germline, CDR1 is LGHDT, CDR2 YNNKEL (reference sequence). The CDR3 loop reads CASSPQVNTGELFF. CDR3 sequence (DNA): TGTGCCAGCAGCCCCCAGGTTAACACCGGGGAGCTGTTTTTT.

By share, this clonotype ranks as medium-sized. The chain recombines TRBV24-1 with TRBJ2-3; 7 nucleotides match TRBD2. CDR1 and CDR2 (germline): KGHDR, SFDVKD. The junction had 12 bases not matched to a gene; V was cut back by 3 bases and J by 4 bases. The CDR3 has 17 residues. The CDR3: CATSDPLALVGADTQYF. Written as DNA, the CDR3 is TGTGCCACCAGTGATCCACTAGCGCTCGTTGGAGCAGATACGCAGTATTTT.

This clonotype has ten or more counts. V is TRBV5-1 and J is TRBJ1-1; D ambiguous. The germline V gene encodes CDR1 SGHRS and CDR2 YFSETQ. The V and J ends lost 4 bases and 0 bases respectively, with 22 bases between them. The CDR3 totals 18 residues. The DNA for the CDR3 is TGCGCCAGCAGCCCCCCTCGGACCGCGGGAACCATGAACACTGAAGCTTTCTTT. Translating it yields CASSPPRTAGTMNTEAFF.

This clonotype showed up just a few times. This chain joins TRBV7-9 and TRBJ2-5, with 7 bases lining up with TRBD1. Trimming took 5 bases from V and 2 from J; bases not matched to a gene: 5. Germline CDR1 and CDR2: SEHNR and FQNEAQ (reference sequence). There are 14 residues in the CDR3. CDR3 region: CASSQGQSQETQYF. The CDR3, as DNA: TGTGCCAGCAGCCAGGGACAGAGTCAAGAGACCCAGTACTTC.

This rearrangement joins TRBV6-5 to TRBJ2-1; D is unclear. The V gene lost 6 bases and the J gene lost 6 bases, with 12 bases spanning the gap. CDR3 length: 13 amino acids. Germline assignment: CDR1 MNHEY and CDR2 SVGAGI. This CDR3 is CASRTGQTNEQFF. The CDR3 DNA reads TGTGCCAGCAGAACGGGTCAAACCAATGAGCAGTTCTTC.

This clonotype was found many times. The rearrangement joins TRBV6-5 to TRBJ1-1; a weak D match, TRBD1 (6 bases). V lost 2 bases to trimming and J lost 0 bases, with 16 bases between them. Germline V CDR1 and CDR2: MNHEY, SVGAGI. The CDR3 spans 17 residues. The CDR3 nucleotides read TGTGCCAGCAGTTACGGGGGCAAGGGCGGGATGAACACTGAAGCTTTCTTT. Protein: CASSYGGKGGMNTEAFF.

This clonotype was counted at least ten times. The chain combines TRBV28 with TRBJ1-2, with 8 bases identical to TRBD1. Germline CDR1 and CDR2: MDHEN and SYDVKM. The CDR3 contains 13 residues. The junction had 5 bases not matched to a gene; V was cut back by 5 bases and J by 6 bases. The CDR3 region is CASSETGVNGYTF. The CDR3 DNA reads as TGTGCCAGCAGTGAGACAGGGGTAAATGGCTACACCTTC.

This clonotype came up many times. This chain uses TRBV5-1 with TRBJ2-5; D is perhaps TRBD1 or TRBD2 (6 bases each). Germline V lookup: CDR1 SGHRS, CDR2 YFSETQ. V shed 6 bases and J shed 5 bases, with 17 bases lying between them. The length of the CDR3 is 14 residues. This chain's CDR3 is CASTRGGLLETQYF. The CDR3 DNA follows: TGCGCCAGCACCCGAGGGGGGCTCTTGGAGACCCAGTACTTC.

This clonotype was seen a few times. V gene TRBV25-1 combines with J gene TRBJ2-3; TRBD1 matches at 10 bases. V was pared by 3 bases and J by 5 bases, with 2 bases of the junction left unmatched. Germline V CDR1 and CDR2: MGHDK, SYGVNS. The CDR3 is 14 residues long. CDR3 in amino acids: CASSETGGRDTQYF. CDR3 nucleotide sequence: TGTGCCAGCAGTGAGACAGGGGGCCGAGATACGCAGTATTTT.

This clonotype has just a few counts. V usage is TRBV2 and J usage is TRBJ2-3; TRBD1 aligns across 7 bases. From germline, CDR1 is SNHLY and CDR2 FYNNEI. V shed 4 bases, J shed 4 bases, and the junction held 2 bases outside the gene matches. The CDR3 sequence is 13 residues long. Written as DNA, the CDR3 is TGTGCCAGCAGTGGCGACAGGGCAGATACGCAGTATTTT. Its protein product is CASSGDRADTQYF.

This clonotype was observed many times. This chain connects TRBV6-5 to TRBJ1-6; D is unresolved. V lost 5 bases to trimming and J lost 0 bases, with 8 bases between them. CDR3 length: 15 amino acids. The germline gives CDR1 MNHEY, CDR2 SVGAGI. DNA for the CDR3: TGTGCCAGCAGTATACAGAGCTCCTATAATTCACCCCTCCACTTT. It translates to CASSIQSSYNSPLHF.

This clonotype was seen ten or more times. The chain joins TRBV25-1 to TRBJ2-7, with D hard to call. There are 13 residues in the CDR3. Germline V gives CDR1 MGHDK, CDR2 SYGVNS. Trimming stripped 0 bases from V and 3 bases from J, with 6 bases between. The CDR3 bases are TGTGCCAGCAGTGAATACCCAGGCTACGAGCAGTACTTC. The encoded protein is CASSEYPGYEQYF.